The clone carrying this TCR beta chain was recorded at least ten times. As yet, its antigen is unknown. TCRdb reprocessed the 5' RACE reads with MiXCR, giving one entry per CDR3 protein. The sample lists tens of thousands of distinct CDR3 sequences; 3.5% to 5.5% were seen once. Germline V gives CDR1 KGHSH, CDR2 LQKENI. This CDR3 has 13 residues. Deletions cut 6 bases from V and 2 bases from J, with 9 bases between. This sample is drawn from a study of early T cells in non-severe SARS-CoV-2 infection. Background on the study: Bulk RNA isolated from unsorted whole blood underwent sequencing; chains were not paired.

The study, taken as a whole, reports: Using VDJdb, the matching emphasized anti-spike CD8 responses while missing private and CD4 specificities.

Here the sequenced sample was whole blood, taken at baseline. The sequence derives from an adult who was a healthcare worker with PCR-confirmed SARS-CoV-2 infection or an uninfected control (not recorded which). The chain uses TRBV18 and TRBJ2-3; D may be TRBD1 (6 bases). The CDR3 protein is CASSRGYTDTQYF. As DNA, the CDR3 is TGTGCCAGCTCGAGGGGGTACACAGATACGCAGTATTTT.